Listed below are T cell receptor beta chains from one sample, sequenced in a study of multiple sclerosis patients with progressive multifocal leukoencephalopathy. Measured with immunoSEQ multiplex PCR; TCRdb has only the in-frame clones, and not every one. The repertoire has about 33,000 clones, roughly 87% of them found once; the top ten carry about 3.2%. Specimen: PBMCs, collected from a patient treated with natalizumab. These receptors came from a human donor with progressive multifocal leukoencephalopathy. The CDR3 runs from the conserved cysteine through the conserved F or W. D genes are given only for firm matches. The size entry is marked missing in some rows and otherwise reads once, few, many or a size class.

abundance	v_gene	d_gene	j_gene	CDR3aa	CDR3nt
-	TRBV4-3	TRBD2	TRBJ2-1	CASSQDGLAGYNEQFF	TGCGCCAGCAGCCAAGATGGACTAGCGGGTTACAATGAGCAGTTCTTC
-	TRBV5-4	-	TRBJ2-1	CASSPTAGALHEQFF	TGTGCCAGCAGCCCAACGGCGGGGGCCCTTCATGAGCAGTTCTTC
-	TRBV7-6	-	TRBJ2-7	CASSDDIYEQYF	TGTGCCAGCAGCGATGACATCTACGAGCAGTACTTC
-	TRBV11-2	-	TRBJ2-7	CASSFGRGSSYEQYF	TGTGCCAGCAGCTTCGGGCGGGGTTCCTCCTACGAGCAGTACTTC
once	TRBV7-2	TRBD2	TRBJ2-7	CASSSRLAGPRGEQYF	TGTGCCAGCAGCTCTCGACTAGCGGGCCCGAGAGGCGAGCAGTACTTC
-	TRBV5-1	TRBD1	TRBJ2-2	CASSLAEQGATGELFF	TGCGCCAGCAGCTTGGCGGAGCAGGGGGCCACCGGGGAGCTGTTTTTT
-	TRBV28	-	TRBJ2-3	CASSVPLGRLDTQYF	TGTGCCAGCAGCGTACCACTAGGGCGGTTAGATACGCAGTATTTT
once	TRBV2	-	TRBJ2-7	CASRTSSEQYF	TGTGCCAGCAGGACTAGTTCCGAGCAGTACTTC
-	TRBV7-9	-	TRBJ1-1	CASSLGGRENTEAFF	TGTGCCAGCAGCTTAGGAGGGAGGGAGAACACTGAAGCTTTCTTT
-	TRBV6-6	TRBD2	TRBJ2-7	CASSLVTSATYEQYF	TGTGCCAGCAGTCTTGTGACTAGCGCAACCTACGAGCAGTACTTC
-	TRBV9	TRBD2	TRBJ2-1	CASSATSGQYNEQFF	TGTGCCAGCAGCGCGACTAGCGGGCAATACAATGAGCAGTTCTTC
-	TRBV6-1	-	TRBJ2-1	CASSEVGGSDEQFF	TGTGCCAGCAGTGAGGTTGGGGGCTCGGATGAGCAGTTCTTC
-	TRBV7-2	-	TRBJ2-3	CASSLGPTTPPQYF	TGTGCCAGCAGCTTAGGGCCGACGACTCCTCCGCAGTATTTT
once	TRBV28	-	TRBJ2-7	CASSLGRGVEQYF	TGTGCCAGCAGTTTAGGTAGGGGGGTCGAGCAGTACTTC
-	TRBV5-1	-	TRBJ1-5	CASSLDVGANQPQHF	TGCGCCAGCAGCTTGGATGTGGGAGCCAATCAGCCCCAGCATTTT
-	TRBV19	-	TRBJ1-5	CASETKGDQPQHF	TGTGCCAGTGAAACCAAGGGGGATCAGCCCCAGCATTTT
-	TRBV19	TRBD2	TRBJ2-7	CASSWTSGSYEQYF	TGTGCCAGTAGTTGGACTAGCGGGAGTTACGAGCAGTACTTC
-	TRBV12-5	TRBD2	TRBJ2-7	CASGLTWTSGNREQYF	TGTGCTAGTGGTTTGACTTGGACTAGCGGGAATCGCGAGCAGTACTTC
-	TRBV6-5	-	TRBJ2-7	CATAPHEQYF	TGTGCCACCGCCCCTCACGAGCAGTACTTC
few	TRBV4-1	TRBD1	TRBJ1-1	CASSQGGGQGGWKTEAFF	TGCGCCAGCAGCCAAGGGGGGGGACAGGGCGGATGGAAAACTGAAGCTTTCTTT
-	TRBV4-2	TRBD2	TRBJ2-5	CASSQDGRALGETQYF	TGTGCCAGCAGCCAAGACGGGAGGGCCCTCGGGGAGACCCAGTACTTC
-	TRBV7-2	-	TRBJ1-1	CASSLGGAPEAFF	TGTGCCAGCAGCTTAGGGGGGGCCCCTGAAGCTTTCTTT
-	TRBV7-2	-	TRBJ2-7	CASSLARDVTYEQYF	TGTGCCAGCAGCTTAGCGCGGGACGTCACCTACGAGCAGTACTTC
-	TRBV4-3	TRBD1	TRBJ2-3	CASSPFQGAGSDTQYF	TGCGCCAGCAGCCCATTCCAGGGGGCCGGATCAGATACGCAGTATTTT
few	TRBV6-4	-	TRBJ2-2	CASSVKYPGELFF	TGTGCCAGCAGTGTAAAGTATCCCGGGGAGCTGTTTTTT
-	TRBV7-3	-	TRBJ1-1	CASSPHMNTDAFF	TGTGCCAGCAGCCCTCATATGAACACTGACGCTTTCTTT
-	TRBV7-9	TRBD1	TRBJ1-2	CASSVTGEGGYTF	TGTGCCAGCAGCGTCACAGGGGAGGGTGGCTACACCTTC
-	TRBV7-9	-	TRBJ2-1	CASSHPSSERNEQFF	TGTGCCAGCAGCCACCCGAGCTCGGAACGCAATGAGCAGTTCTTC
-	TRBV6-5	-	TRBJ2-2	CAVPTGGSNTGELFF	TGTGCCGTCCCCACCGGGGGAAGTAACACCGGGGAGCTGTTTTTT